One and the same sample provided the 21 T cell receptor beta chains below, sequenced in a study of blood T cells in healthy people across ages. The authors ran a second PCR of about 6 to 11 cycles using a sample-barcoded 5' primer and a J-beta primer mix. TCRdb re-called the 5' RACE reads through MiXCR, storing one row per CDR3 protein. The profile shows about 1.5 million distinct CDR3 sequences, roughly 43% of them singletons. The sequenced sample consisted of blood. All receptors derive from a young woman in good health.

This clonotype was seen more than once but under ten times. The CDR3 loop is CASRDRGGNQPQHF. The CDR3 DNA sequence: TGTGCCAGCAGGGACAGGGGTGGCAATCAGCCCCAGCATTTT. The chain carries TRBV2 and TRBJ1-5, with 9 bases identical to TRBD1. Germline V gene sequence: CDR1 SNHLY, CDR2 FYNNEI. V shed 6 bases and J 2 bases; nucleotides not matched to a gene: 2. The CDR3 has 14 amino acids.

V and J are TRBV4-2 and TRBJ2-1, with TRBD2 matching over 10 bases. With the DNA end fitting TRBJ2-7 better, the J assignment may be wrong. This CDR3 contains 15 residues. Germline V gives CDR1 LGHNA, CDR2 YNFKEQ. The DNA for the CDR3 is TGTGCCAGCAGCCAACTAGCGGGAGTCTACAATGAGCAGTACTTC. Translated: CASSQLAGVYNEQYF.

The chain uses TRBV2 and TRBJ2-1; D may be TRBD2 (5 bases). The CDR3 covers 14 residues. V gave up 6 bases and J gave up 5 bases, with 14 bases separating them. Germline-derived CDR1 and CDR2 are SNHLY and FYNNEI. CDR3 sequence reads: CASRDWVGHNEQFF. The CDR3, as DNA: TGTGCCAGCAGGGACTGGGTGGGTCACAATGAGCAGTTCTTC.

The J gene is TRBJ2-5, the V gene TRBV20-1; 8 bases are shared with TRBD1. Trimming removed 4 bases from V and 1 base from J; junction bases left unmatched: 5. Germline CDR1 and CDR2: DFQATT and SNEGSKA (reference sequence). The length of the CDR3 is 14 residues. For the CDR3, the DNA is TGCAGTGCTAACTCGGACAGGGCCCAAGAGACCCAGTACTTC. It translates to CSANSDRAQETQYF.

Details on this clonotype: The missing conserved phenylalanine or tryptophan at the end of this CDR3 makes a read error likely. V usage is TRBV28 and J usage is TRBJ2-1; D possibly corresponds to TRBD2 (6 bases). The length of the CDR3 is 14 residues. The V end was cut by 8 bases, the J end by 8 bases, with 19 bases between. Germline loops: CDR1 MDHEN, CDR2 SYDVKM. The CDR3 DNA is TGTGCCAGCTGGGTCGGGGGAGTAGGGCATGAGCAGTTCATC. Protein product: CASWVGGVGHEQFI.

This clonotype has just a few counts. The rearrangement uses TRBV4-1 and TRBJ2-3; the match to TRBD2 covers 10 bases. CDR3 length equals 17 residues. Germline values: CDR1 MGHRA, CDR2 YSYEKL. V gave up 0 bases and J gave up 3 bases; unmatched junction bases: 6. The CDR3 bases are TGCGCCAGCAGCCAAGATGAGCTAGCGGGGGTGACAGATACGCAGTATTTT. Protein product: CASSQDELAGVTDTQYF.

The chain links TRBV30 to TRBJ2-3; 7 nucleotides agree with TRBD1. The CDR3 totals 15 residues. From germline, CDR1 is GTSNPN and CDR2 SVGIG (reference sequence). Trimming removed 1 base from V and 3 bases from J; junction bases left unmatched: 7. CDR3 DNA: TGTGCCTGGAGTGAAGACAGGGATGGAACAGATACGCAGTATTTT. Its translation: CAWSEDRDGTDTQYF.

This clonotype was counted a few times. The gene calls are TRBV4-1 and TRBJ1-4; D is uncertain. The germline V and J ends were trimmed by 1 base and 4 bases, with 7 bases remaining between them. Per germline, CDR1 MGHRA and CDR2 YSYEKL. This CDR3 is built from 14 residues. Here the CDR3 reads CASSQVWINEKLFF. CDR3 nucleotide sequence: TGCGCCAGCAGCCAAGTCTGGATTAATGAAAAACTGTTTTTT.

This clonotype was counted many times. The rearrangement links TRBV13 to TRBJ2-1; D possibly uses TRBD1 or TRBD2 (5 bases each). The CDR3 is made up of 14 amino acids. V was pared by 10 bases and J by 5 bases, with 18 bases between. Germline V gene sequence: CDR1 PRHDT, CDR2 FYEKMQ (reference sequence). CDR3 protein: CATQEGIRNNEQFF. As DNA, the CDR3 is TGTGCCACCCAAGAGGGGATTCGTAACAATGAGCAGTTCTTC.

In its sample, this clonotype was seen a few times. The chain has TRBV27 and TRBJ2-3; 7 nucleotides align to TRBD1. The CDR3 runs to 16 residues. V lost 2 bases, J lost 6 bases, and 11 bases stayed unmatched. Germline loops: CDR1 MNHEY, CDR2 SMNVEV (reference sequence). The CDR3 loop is CASSLGQVPPIDTQYF. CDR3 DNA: TGTGCCAGCAGTTTAGGACAGGTTCCCCCCATCGATACGCAGTATTTT.

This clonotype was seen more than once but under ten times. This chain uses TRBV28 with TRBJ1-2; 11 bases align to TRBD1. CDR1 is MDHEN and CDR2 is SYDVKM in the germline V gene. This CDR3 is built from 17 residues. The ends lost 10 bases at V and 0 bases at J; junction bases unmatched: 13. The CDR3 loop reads CATNPRDRGVANYGYTF. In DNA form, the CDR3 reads TGTGCCACCAACCCCCGGGACAGGGGGGTAGCTAACTATGGCTACACCTTC.

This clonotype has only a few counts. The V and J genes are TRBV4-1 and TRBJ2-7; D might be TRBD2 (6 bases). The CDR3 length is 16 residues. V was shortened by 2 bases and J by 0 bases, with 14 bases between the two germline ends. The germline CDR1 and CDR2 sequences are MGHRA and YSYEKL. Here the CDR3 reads CASSQPAGRSSYEQYF. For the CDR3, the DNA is TGCGCCAGCAGCCAACCCGCGGGACGGAGCTCCTACGAGCAGTACTTC.

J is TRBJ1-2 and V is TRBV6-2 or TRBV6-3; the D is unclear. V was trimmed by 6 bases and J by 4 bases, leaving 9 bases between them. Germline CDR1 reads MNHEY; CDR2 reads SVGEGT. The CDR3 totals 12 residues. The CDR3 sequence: CASRQYLYGYTF. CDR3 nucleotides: TGTGCCAGCAGACAGTATCTCTATGGCTACACCTTC.

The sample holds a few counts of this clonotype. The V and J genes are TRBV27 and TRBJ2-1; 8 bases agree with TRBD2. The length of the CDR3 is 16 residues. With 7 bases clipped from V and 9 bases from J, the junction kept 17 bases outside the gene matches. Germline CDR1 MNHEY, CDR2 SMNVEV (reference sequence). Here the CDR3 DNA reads TGTGCCAGCAAGGTAATAGCGGGACTGGAAGGCGGTGAGCAGTTCTTC. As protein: CASKVIAGLEGGEQFF.

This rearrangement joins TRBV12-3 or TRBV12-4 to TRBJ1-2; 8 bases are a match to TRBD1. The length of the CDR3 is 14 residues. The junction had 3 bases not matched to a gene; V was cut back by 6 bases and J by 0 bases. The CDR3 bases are TGTGCCAGCAGAGGACAGGGCTCTAACTATGGCTACACCTTC. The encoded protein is CASRGQGSNYGYTF.

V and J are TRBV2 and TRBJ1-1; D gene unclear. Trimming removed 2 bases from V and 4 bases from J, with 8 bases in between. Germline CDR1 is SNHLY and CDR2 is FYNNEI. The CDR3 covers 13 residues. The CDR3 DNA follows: TGTGCCAGCAGTGAATCCTTCAGCACTGAAGCTTTCTTT. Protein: CASSESFSTEAFF. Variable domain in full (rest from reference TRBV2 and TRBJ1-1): EPEVTQTPSHQVTQMGQEVILRCVPISNHLYFYWYRQILGQKVEFLVSFYNNEISEKSEIFDDQFSVERPDGSNFTLKIRSTKLEDSAMYFCASSESFSTEAFFGQGTRLTVV.

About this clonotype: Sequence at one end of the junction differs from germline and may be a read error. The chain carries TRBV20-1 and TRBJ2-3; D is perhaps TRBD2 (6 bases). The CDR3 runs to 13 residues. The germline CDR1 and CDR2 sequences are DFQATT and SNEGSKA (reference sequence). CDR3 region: CSAEETRRDMQYF. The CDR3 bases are TGCAGTGCCGAGGAGACACGGAGGGATATGCAGTATTTT.

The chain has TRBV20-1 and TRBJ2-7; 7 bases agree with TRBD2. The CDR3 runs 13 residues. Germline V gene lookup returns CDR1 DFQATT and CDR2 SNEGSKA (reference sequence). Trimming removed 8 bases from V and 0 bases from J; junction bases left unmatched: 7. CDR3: CSSPTSYSYEQYF. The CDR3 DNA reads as TGCAGTTCACCGACTAGCTACTCCTACGAGCAGTACTTC.

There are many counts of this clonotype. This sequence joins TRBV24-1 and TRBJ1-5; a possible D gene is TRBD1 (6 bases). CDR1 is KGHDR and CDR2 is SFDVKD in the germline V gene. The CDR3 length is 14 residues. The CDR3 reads CATAPQGTSQPQHF. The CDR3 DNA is TGTGCTACCGCGCCTCAGGGGACTAGTCAGCCCCAGCATTTT.

The CDR3 here is CASSPRGTVSYGYTF. In DNA, the CDR3 is TGTGCCAGCAGCCCCCGGGGGACAGTTTCCTATGGCTACACCTTC. The rearrangement uses TRBV11-2 and TRBJ1-2; 7 nucleotides line up with TRBD1. The V gene end was trimmed by 5 bases and the J gene end by 4 bases; junction bases not matched to a gene: 10. The germline V gene encodes CDR1 SGHAT and CDR2 FQNNGV. There are 15 residues in the CDR3.

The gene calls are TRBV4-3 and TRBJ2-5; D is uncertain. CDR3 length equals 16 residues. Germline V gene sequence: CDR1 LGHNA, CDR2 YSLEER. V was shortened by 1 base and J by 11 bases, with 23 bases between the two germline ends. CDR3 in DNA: TGCGCCAGCAGCCAAGGGGCAGCTTACCAATACAATGAGCAGTACTTC. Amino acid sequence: CASSQGAAYQYNEQYF.